This T cell receptor (beta chain) was found in a study of CD8+ T cells in alopecia areata. In the study overall: Patients given treatment had severity scored by the percentage of scalp area affected.

Of note for this clone: The antigen remains unidentified.

RNA was isolated and reverse transcribed to cDNA, the sequencing template. Produced via immunoSEQ multiplex PCR; TCRdb's table is partial and in-frame only. The sample has about 190,000 clones, roughly 66% seen once. General study results and limits: Normal scalp showed lower clonality than lesional scalp, especially alopecia totalis/universalis. Many of the expanded lesional clones endured in scalp and blood while on tofacitinib.

Stated treatment: oral pan-JAK inhibitor, 5-10 mg twice daily. Separation by sorting yielded CD4+ and CD8+ T cells from PBMCs. There are 14 residues in the CDR3. Germline CDR1 and CDR2: MRHNA and SNTAGT. J lost 4 bases, V lost 4 bases, and 0 bases had no gene match. The clonotype was recovered from a human donor with alopecia areata. The V call is TRBV6-4, the J call TRBJ2-3; the match to TRBD2 covers 12 bases. The specimen comprised CD4+ T cells sorted from blood, sampled at week 24, from a patient treated with tofacitinib. DNA of the CDR3: TGTGCCAGCAGTGCTAGCGGGGGGGCAGATACGCAGTATTTT. This codes for CASSASGGADTQYF.